The 11 T cell receptor beta chains presented below share a single source sample, sequenced in a study of T cell responses to AZD1222 COVID-19 vaccine. Produced via immunoSEQ multiplex PCR; TCRdb's table is partial and in-frame only. The sample has fewer than 150,000 clones; 90% to 95% are singletons. The sequences come from peripheral blood, collected 28 days after the second AZD1222 dose. The receptors shown here come from an adult who received the AZD1222 COVID-19 vaccine.

This clone was recorded a few times. V and J are TRBV12-5 and TRBJ2-1, with 7 bases matching TRBD2. Germline V gives CDR1 LGHNT, CDR2 FRNRAP. After removal of 0 bases from V and 3 bases from J, the junction contained 8 bases not matched to a gene. CDR3 length: 17 residues. The CDR3 loop reads CASGLVLWREFYNEQFF. The CDR3 nucleotides read TGTGCTAGTGGTTTGGTACTATGGCGGGAGTTCTACAATGAGCAGTTCTTC.

This chain's CDR3 is CASSQRQGGTVPYNEQFF. The CDR3 DNA is TGTGCCAGTAGTCAACGGCAAGGAGGGACGGTACCATACAATGAGCAGTTCTTC. This rearrangement joins TRBV19 to TRBJ2-1; possibly TRBD2 for D (6 bases). The V end lost 5 bases, the J end lost 4 bases, and 24 bases lay between the germline ends. The germline V gene encodes CDR1 LNHDA and CDR2 SQIVND (reference sequence). The CDR3 is 18 residues long.

The V and J genes are TRBV3-1 (or the pseudogene TRBV3-2) and TRBJ1-6; 8 bases fit TRBD1. Per the germline V gene, CDR1 is LGHDT and CDR2 is YNNKEL (reference sequence). The CDR3 contains 14 residues. V was clipped by 1 base and J by 14 bases; unmatched bases: 7. CDR3 protein: CASSQGTGPATLHF. The CDR3 DNA reads as TGTGCCAGCAGCCAAGGGACAGGGCCGGCAACCCTCCACTTT.

The J gene is TRBJ2-3, the V gene TRBV11-2, with 9 bases that match TRBD1. Germline CDR1 reads SGHAT; CDR2 reads FQNNGV. There are 16 residues in the CDR3. The V segment lost 4 bases and the J segment 5 bases; nucleotides outside the gene matches: 10. CDR3 bases: TGTGCCAGCAGCTATATCGGGACAGGGTCCCTAGATACGCAGTATTTT. Its protein is CASSYIGTGSLDTQYF. Together with reference TRBV11-2 and TRBJ2-3, the CDR3 gives the full variable domain: EAGVAQSPRYKIIEKRQSVAFWCNPISGHATLYWYQQILGQGPKLLIQFQNNGVVDDSQLPKDRFSAERLKGVDSTLKIQPAKLEDSAVYLCASSYIGTGSLDTQYFGPGTRLTVL.

This rearrangement joins TRBV6-5 to TRBJ2-7; D uncertain. Germline V gene sequence: CDR1 MNHEY, CDR2 SVGAGI. V lost 5 bases and J lost 0, with 14 bases in between. The CDR3 spans 15 residues. The DNA of the CDR3 is TGTGCCAGCAGTCTGCCGCTTCCGAGCTCCTACGAGCAGTACTTC. Protein sequence: CASSLPLPSSYEQYF.

The genes are TRBV6-5 and TRBJ1-2; D is possibly TRBD1 (6 bases). Germline CDR1 MNHEY, CDR2 SVGAGI. The CDR3 has 13 amino acids. Trimming cost V 6 bases and J 4 bases, with 12 bases left between them. The CDR3 DNA sequence: TGTGCCAGCAGAGACACAGGGAGCTATGGCTACACCTTC. This gives the protein CASRDTGSYGYTF.

The V call is TRBV7-6, the J call TRBJ1-3, with 7 positions matching TRBD1. Trimming removed 5 bases from V and 7 bases from J; junction bases left unmatched: 14. This CDR3 has 16 residues. The germline gives CDR1 SGHVS, CDR2 FNYEAQ. CDR3 nucleotides: TGTGCCAGCAGCGGGAGAGGGACAGCCGGATGGAACACCATATATTTT. Translating gives CASSGRGTAGWNTIYF.

The chain uses TRBV23-1 and TRBJ1-6; 10 bases are a match to TRBD1. TRBV23-1 qualifies as an ORF whose function is uncertain. J lost 6 bases, V lost 7 bases, and 3 bases had no gene match. The CDR3 contains 14 residues. CDR3 nucleotides: TGCGCCAGCATTCGGACAGGGGGTAATTCACCCCTCCACTTT. Amino acid sequence: CASIRTGGNSPLHF.

The rearrangement links TRBV7-9 to TRBJ2-7; the D gene is possibly TRBD2 (5 bases). The CDR3 length is 15 residues. Germline lookup yields CDR1 SEHNR and CDR2 FQNEAQ (reference sequence). The V gene lost 6 bases and the J gene lost 2 bases, with 17 bases spanning the gap. CDR3 nucleotide sequence: TGTGCCAGCAGATTCAGTGGAGGAACTCCCTACGAGCAGTACTTC. Residues: CASRFSGGTPYEQYF.

This sequence joins TRBV6-6 and TRBJ1-6, with 7 bases matching TRBD1. CDR1 is MNHNY and CDR2 is SVGAGI in the germline V gene (reference sequence). The CDR3 spans 17 residues. The junction had 7 bases not matched to a gene; V was cut back by 5 bases and J by 0 bases. For the CDR3, the DNA is TGTGCCAGCAGTCGGACAGGTCCGCTCTCCTATAATTCACCCCTCCACTTT. It specifies CASSRTGPLSYNSPLHF.

V and J are TRBV7-2 and TRBJ2-3, with D perhaps matching TRBD2 (5 bases). The V end lost 2 bases, the J end lost 2 bases, and 14 bases lay between the germline ends. In germline, CDR1 is SGHTA, CDR2 FQGNSA. CDR3 length equals 16 residues. CDR3 residues: CASSLRGSGNTDTQYF. The CDR3 bases are TGTGCCAGCAGCTTACGAGGGAGTGGAAACACAGATACGCAGTATTTT.